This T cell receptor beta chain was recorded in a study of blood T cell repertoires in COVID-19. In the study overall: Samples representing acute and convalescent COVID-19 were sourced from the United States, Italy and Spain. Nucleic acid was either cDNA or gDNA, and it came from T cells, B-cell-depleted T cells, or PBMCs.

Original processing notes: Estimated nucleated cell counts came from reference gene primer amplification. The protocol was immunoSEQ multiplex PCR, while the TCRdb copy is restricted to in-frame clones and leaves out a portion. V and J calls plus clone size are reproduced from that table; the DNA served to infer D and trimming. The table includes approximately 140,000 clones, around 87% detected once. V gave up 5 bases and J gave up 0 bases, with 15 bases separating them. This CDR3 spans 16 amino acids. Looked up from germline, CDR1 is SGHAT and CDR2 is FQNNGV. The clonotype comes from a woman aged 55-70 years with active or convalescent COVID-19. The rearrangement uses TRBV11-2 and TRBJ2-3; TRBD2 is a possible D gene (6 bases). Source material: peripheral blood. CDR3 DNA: TGTGCCAGCAGCCAGAACTTAGCGGTTAGCACAGATACGCAGTATTTT. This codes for CASSQNLAVSTDTQYF.